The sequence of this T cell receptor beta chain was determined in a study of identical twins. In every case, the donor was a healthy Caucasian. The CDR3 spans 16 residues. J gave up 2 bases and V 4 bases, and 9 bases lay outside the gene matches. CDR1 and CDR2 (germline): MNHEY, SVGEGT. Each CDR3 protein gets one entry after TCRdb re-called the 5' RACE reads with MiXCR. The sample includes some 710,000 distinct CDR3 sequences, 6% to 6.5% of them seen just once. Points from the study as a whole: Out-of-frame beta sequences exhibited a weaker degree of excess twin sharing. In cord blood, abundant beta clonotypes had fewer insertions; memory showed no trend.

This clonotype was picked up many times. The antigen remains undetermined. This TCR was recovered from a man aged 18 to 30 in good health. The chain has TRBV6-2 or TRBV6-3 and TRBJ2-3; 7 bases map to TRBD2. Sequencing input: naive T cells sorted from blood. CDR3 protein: CASSSGLAGITDTQYF. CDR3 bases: TGTGCCAGCAGTTCAGGTTTAGCGGGCATCACAGATACGCAGTATTTT.